The clone carrying this T cell receptor beta chain showed up just once. Its target is unknown. Sequence at one end of the junction differs from germline and may be a read error. CDR1 is SGHAT and CDR2 is FQDESV in the germline V gene (reference sequence). The CDR3 runs to 11 residues. This record belongs to a study of graft-versus-host responses after intestinal transplantation. As for the study in general: Recipients had multivisceral, liver-intestinal, or isolated intestinal transplants. Induction using anti-thymocyte globulin, followed by tacrolimus and steroids for approximately 3 years, was given to all recipients.

Notes on the study in general: High graft-versus-host to host-versus-graft clonal ratios were seen in allografts of patients with graft-donor T cell macrochimerism. There were GvH clones found in recipient marrow, and some of them appeared first in ileum or blood.

The protocol was immunoSEQ multiplex PCR, while the TCRdb copy is restricted to in-frame clones and leaves out a portion. The sample shows around 18,000 clones, roughly 94% of them seen only once. The material sequenced was PBMCs, taken 23 days after intestinal transplant. This receptor was taken from a human patient who received an intestinal transplant, so some T cells may come from the graft donor. The chain carries TRBV11-1 and TRBJ2-3, with D hard to call. CDR3 nucleotides: TGTGCCAGCAGCTTAGGGGATACGCAGTATTTC. Translating it yields CASSLGDTQYF.